Following are 2 T cell receptor beta chains from one sample sequenced in a study of shared clonotypes between healthy human individuals. CD45RO-negative, CCR7-positively selected cells formed the naive CD8 fraction, excluding terminally differentiated effector memory CD45RA+ cells. Using immunoSEQ multiplex PCR, the repertoire was profiled, and TCRdb retains in-frame clones only, with some absent. The sample consists of about 680,000 clones, about 90% of them appearing once. What was sequenced was naive CD8+ T cells sorted from blood. Receptor source: a man in his thirties or forties in good health.

This clone has a handful of counts. This rearrangement joins TRBV9 to TRBJ2-5; D ambiguous. V lost 3 bases and J 4 bases, leaving 10 bases between the germline ends. The CDR3 length is 13 residues. Germline loops: CDR1 SGDLS, CDR2 YYNGEE. The CDR3 loop reads CASSDRMSETQYF. The CDR3 DNA sequence: TGTGCCAGCAGCGATAGGATGTCAGAGACCCAGTACTTC.

The V gene is TRBV25-1, the J gene TRBJ2-1, with D perhaps TRBD2 (5 bases). V dropped 0 bases and J dropped 2 bases, with 17 bases sitting between them. Germline V CDR1 and CDR2: MGHDK, SYGVNS. CDR3 length: 18 residues. CDR3 amino acids: CASSEYNLASPTYNEQFF. In DNA, the CDR3 is TGTGCCAGCAGTGAATATAACCTAGCCAGCCCTACCTACAATGAGCAGTTCTTC. The full variable domain, in which reference TRBV25-1 and TRBJ2-1 provide the parts outside the CDR3, is EADIYQTPRYLVIGTGKKITLECSQTMGHDKMYWYQQDPGMELHLIHYSYGVNSTEKGDLSSESTVSRIRTEHFPLTLESARPSHTSQYLCASSEYNLASPTYNEQFFGPGTRLTVL.